The 5 T cell receptor beta chains listed next were all sequenced from one sample in a study of shared clonotypes between healthy human individuals. Profiled with immunoSEQ multiplex PCR; TCRdb holds only in-frame clones, not every one. The table records fewer than 1.6 million clones, 98% of them present only once. Sequenced: naive CD4+ T cells sorted from blood. Subset indicated: CD45RA+ positively selected. The origin of the receptors is a man aged 30 to 39 in good health.

The J gene is TRBJ2-7, the V gene TRBV9, with 15 bases matching TRBD2. Germline CDR1 is SGDLS and CDR2 is YYNGEE. V shed 4 bases and J 7 bases; nucleotides not matched to a gene: 9. The CDR3 sequence is 16 residues long. As DNA, the CDR3 is TGTGCCAGCAGCCAAGGACTAGCGGGAGGGCCAGGGGAGCAGTACTTC. Translating it yields CASSQGLAGGPGEQYF.

The chain recombines TRBV9 with TRBJ2-1; 8 nucleotides match TRBD2. Losses at the gene ends were 0 bases for V and 6 bases for J; bases not matched to a gene: 8. The CDR3 is 16 residues long. Germline assignment: CDR1 SGDLS and CDR2 YYNGEE. CDR3 sequence reads: CASSVDLPLAGNEQFF. CDR3 in DNA: TGTGCCAGCAGCGTAGACCTACCGCTAGCGGGCAATGAGCAGTTCTTC.

The V call is TRBV6-6, the J call TRBJ1-2; TRBD1 is a possible D gene (6 bases). Germline values: CDR1 MNHNY, CDR2 SVGAGI (reference sequence). The V end lost 5 bases, the J end lost 2 bases, and 9 bases lay between the germline ends. The CDR3 contains 13 residues. The CDR3 loop reads CASSRTENYGYTF. CDR3 DNA sequence: TGTGCCAGCAGTCGGACAGAGAACTATGGCTACACCTTC.

J is TRBJ2-3 and V is TRBV5-1; perhaps D is TRBD1 or TRBD2 (6 bases each). The CDR3 runs to 15 residues. V lost 7 bases and J 0 bases, leaving 15 bases between the germline ends. Germline V gene lookup returns CDR1 SGHRS and CDR2 YFSETQ. CDR3 DNA: TGCGCCAGCGCCAATGGGGGGACAAGCACAGATACGCAGTATTTT. The encoded protein is CASANGGTSTDTQYF.

This clone was seen a single time. This chain uses TRBV5-1 with TRBJ2-3; TRBD1 matches 7 bases. Germline trimming cut 0 bases from V and 3 bases from J; bases unmatched to any gene: 4. The CDR3 runs to 15 residues. Germline assignment: CDR1 SGHRS and CDR2 YFSETQ. This CDR3 is CASSLEGGETDTQYF. The CDR3 nucleotides are TGCGCCAGCAGCTTGGAAGGGGGCGAAACAGATACGCAGTATTTT.